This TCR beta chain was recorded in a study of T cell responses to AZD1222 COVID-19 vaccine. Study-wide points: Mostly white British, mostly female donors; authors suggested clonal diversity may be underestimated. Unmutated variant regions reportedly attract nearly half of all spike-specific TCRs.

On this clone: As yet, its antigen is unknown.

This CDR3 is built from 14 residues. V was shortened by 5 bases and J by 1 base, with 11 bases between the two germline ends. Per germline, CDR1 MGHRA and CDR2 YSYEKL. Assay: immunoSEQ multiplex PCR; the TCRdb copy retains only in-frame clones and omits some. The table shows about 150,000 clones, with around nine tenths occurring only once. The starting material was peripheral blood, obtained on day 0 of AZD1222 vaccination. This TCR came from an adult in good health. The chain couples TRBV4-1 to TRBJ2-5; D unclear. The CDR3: CASSVQSTQETQYF. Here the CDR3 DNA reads TGCGCCAGCAGCGTCCAGTCGACCCAAGAGACCCAGTACTTC.